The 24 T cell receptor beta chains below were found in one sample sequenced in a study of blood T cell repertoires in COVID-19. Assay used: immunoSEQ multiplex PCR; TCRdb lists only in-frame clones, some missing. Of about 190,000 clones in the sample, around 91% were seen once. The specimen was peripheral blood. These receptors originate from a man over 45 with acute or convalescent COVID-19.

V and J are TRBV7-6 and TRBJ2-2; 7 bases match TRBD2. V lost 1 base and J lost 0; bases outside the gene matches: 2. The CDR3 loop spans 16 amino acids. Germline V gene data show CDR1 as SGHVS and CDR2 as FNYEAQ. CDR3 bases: TGTGCCAGCAGCTTAGAGGCGGGAGCGAACACCGGGGAGCTGTTTTTT. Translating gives CASSLEAGANTGELFF.

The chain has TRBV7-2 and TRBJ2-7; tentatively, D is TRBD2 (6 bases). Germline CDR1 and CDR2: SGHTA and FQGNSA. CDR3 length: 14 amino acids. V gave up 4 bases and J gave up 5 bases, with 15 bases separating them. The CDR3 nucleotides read TGTGCCAGCAGCTCCCGGGAGCTCTGGAACGAGCAGTACTTC. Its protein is CASSSRELWNEQYF. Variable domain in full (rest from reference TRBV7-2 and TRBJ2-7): GAGVSQSPSNKVTEKGKDVELRCDPISGHTALYWYRQSLGQGLEFLIYFQGNSAPDKSGLPSDRFSAERTGGSVSTLTIQRTQQEDSAVYLCASSSRELWNEQYFGPGTRLTVT.

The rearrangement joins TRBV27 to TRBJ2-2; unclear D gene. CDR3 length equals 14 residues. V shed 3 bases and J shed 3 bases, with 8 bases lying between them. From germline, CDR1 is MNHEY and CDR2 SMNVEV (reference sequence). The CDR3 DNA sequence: TGTGCCAGCAGTTTCTACAGTGACACCGGGGAGCTGTTTTTT. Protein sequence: CASSFYSDTGELFF.

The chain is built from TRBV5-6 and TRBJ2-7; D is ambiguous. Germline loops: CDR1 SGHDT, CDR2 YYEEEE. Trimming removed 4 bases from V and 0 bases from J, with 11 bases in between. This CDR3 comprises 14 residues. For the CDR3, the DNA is TGTGCCAGCAGCCTAAACGGTATCTCCTACGAGCAGTACGTC. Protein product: CASSLNGISYEQYV.

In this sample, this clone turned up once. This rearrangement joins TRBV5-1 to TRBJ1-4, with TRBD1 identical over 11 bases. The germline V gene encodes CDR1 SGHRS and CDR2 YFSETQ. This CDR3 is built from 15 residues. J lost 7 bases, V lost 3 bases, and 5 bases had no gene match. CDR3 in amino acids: CASSSGTGGFEKLFF. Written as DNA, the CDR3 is TGCGCCAGCAGCTCAGGGACAGGGGGGTTTGAAAAACTGTTTTTT.

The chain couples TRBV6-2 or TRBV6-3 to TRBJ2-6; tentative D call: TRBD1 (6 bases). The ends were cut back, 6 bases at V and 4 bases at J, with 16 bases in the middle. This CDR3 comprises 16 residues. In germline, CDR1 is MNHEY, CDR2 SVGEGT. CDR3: CASSLDWGPGANVLTF. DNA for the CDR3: TGTGCCAGCAGCCTAGACTGGGGGCCAGGGGCCAACGTCCTGACTTTC.

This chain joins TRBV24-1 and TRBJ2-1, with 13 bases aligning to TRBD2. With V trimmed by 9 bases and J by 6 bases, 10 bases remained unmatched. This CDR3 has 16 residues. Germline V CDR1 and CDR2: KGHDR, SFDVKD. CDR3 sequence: CATASLLAGGLNEQFF. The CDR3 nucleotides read TGTGCCACCGCATCCTTACTAGCGGGAGGGCTCAATGAGCAGTTCTTC.

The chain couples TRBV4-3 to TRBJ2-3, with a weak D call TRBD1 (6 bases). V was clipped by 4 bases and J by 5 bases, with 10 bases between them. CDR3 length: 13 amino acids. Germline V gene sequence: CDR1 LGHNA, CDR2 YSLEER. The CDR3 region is CASSLQGRDTQYF. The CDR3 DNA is TGCGCCAGCAGCCTCCAGGGGAGAGATACGCAGTATTTT.

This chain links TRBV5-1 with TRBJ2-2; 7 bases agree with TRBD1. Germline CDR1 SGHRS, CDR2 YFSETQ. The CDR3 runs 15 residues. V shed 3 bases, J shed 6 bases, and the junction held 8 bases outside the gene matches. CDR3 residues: CASSSDREGPGELFF. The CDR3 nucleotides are TGCGCCAGCAGCTCCGACAGGGAAGGGCCCGGGGAGCTGTTTTTT.

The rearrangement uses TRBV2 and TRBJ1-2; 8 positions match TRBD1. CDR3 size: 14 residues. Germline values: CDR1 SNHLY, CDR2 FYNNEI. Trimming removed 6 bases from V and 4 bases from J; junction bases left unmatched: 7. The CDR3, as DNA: TGTGCCAGCAGCATCGGACAGGGCGCCTATGGCTACACCTTC. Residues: CASSIGQGAYGYTF.

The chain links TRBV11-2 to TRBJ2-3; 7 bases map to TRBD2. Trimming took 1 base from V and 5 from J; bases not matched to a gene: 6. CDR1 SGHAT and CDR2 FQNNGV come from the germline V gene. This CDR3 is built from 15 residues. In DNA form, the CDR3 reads TGTGCCAGCAGCTTAGGTGGGAGGGTGGGAGATACGCAGTATTTT. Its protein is CASSLGGRVGDTQYF.

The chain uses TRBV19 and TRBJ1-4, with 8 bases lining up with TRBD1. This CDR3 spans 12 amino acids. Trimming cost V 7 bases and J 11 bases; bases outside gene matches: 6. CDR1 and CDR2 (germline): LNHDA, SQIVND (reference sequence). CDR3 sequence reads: CASKGQGGKLFF. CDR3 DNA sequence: TGTGCCAGTAAAGGACAGGGAGGTAAACTGTTTTTT.

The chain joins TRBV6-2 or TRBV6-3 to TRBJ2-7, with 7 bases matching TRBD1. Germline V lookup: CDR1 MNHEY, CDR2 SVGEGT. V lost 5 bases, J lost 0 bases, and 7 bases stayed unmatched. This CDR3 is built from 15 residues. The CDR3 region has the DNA TGTGCCAGCAGTCGGGGACAGATGAGCTCCTACGAGCAGTACGTC. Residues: CASSRGQMSSYEQYV.

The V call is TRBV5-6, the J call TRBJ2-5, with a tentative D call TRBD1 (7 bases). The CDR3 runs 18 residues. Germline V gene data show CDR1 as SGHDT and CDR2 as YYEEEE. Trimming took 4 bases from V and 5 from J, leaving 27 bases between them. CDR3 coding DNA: TGTGCCAGCAGCGTGGCCCCCCGACAGGGAGGTTACGGGGAGACCCAGTACTTC. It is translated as CASSVAPRQGGYGETQYF.

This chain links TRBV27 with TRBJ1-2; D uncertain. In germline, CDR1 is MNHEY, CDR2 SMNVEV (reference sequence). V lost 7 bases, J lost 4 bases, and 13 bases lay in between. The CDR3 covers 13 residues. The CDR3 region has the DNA TGTGCCAGCACCCCAGGCAGAGCCTATGGCTACACCTTC. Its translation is CASTPGRAYGYTF.

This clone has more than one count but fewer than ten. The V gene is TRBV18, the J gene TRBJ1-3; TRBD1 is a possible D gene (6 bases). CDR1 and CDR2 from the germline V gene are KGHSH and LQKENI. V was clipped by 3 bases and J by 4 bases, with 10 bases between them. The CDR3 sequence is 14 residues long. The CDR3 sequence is CASSPQGFGNTIYF. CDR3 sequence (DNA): TGTGCCAGCTCACCTCAGGGGTTCGGAAACACCATATATTTT. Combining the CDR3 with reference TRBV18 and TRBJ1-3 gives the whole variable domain NAGVMQNPRHLVRRRGQEARLRCSPMKGHSHVYWYRQLPEEGLKFMVYLQKENIIDESGMPKERFSAEFPKEGPSILRIQQVVRGDSAAYFCASSPQGFGNTIYFGEGSWLTVV.

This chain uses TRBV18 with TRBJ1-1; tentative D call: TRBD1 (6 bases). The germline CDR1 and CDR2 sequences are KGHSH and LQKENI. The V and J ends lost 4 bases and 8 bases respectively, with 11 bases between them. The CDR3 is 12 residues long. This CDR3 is CASSLPGTEAFF. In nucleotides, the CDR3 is TGTGCCAGCTCACTCCCCGGGACAGAAGCTTTCTTT.

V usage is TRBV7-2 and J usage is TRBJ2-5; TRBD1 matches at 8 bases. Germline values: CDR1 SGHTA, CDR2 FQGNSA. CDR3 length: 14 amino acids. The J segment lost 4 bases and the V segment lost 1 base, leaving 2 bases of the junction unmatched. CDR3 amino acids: CASSLGDRPETQYF. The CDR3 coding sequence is TGTGCCAGCAGCTTAGGGGACAGGCCAGAGACCCAGTACTTC.

The chain's CDR3 is CATSDGGPTTDTQYF. In nucleotides, the CDR3 is TGTGCCACCAGCGATGGCGGGCCCACCACAGATACGCAGTATTTT. The chain uses TRBV24-1 and TRBJ2-3; the D gene is possibly TRBD2 (5 bases). The CDR3 length is 15 residues. Looked up from germline, CDR1 is KGHDR and CDR2 is SFDVKD. The ends were cut back, 7 bases at V and 2 bases at J, with 15 bases in the middle.

CDR3 residues: CASSAQNDGVGTEAFF. CDR3 in DNA: TGTGCCAGCAGCGCCCAGAACGACGGAGTGGGCACTGAAGCTTTCTTT. V gene TRBV7-6 combines with J gene TRBJ1-1; D unclear. CDR3 length: 16 residues. Germline loops: CDR1 SGHVS, CDR2 FNYEAQ. Trimming shortened V by 5 bases and J by 4 bases, and 20 bases separated the two germline ends.

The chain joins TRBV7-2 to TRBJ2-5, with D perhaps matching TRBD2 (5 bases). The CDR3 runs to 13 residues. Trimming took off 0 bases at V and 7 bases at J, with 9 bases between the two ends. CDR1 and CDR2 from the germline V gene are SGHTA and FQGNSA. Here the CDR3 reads CASSLAEVGTQYF. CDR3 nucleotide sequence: TGTGCCAGCAGCTTAGCGGAGGTCGGGACCCAGTACTTC.

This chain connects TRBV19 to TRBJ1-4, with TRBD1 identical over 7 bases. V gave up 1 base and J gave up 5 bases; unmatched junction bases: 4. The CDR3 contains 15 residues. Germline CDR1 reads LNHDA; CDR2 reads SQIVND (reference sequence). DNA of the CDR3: TGTGCCAGTAGTATAGGGGGACAGCGAAATGAAAAACTGTTTTTT. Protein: CASSIGGQRNEKLFF.

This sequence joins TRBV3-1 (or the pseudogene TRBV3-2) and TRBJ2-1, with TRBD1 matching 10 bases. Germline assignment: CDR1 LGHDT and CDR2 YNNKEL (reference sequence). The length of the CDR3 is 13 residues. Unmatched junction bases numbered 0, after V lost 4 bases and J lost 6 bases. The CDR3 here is CASSRTGGNEQFF. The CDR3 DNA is TGTGCCAGCAGCCGGACAGGGGGCAATGAGCAGTTCTTC.

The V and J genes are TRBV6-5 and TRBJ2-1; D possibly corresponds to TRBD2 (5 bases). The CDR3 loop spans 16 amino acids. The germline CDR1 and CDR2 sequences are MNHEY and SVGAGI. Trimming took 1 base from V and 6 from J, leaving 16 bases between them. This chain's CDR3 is CASSYYGPRSGNEQFF. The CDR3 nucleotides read TGTGCCAGCAGTTACTATGGGCCAAGGAGCGGCAATGAGCAGTTCTTC.